What follows is one T cell receptor beta chain and its context. Clones were sequenced by immunoSEQ multiplex PCR, and TCRdb holds only the in-frame ones, with some missing. Among some 170,000 clones listed, around 89% were seen once. This CDR3 contains 16 residues. The V gene end was trimmed by 4 bases and the J gene end by 9 bases; junction bases not matched to a gene: 12. Germline CDR1 MNHEY, CDR2 SVGAGI. The sample belongs to a study of T cell responses to AZD1222 COVID-19 vaccine. The sample consisted of peripheral blood, taken 28 days after the second dose of the MenACWY control vaccine. The clonotype comes from an adult who received the MenACWY meningococcal vaccine as a control. V usage is TRBV6-5 and J usage is TRBJ1-6; 7 bases are shared with TRBD1. Written as DNA, the CDR3 is TGTGCCAGCAGTTCAACACTGGGACAGACAGGTTCACCCCTCCACTTT. Its translation is CASSSTLGQTGSPLHF.